The 5 T cell receptor beta chains given below trace back to one sample, sequenced in a study of quantifying T cell responses using KT2 cells. Study information: cDNA was made from DNase-treated RNA using alpha and beta constant primers.

An oligo carrying a UMI was ligated to the cDNA 3' end. The first PCR ran roughly 4 cycles with an equimolar RC1.1 and RC1.2 beta primer mix. Each CDR3 protein is one row after TCRdb ran MiXCR on the UMI-ligation and nested PCR reads. The sample shows around 35,000 distinct CDR3 sequences, around 10% of them seen only once. The sequenced sample was PBMCs spiked with cells of the T cell clone KT2. These receptors were obtained from a human donor.

The V call is TRBV7-9, the J call TRBJ2-3; possible D gene TRBD2, 6 bases. Germline V CDR1 and CDR2: SEHNR, FQNEAQ (reference sequence). With 2 bases removed from V and 0 bases from J, the gap between germline ends came to 12 bases. The CDR3 contains 16 residues. The CDR3 region has the DNA TGTGCCAGCAGCTTAAGGGGCGGGGTTAGCACAGATACGCAGTATTTT. Its translation: CASSLRGGVSTDTQYF.

This clonotype has only a few counts. J is TRBJ2-5 and V is TRBV7-9; D unclear. CDR3 size: 11 residues. The germline V and J ends were trimmed by 1 base and 5 bases, with 2 bases remaining between them. Germline V CDR1 and CDR2: SEHNR, FQNEAQ (reference sequence). This chain's CDR3 is CASSLVETQYF. The CDR3 DNA sequence: TGTGCCAGCAGCTTAGTTGAGACCCAGTACTTC.

This clonotype has just a few counts. The rearrangement links TRBV12-3 or TRBV12-4 to TRBJ1-1; D call uncertain. V lost 7 bases and J 7 bases, leaving 19 bases between the germline ends. CDR3 length equals 14 residues. The CDR3 here is CASTLEVGLSEAFF. The CDR3 bases are TGTGCCAGCACTCTCGAGGTAGGGCTTAGTGAAGCTTTCTTT.

As concerns this clonotype: An end of the junction differs from the germline gene, which may be a read error. The V gene is TRBV10-3, the J gene TRBJ1-2; 8 bases line up with TRBD1. The germline V gene encodes CDR1 ENHRY and CDR2 SYGVKD. The CDR3 is 13 residues long. The CDR3 sequence: CAISESSRGPYAF. In DNA, the CDR3 is TGTGCCATCAGTGAGTCGTCCAGGGGGCCGTACGCCTTC.

This clonotype was seen a few times. The chain has TRBV27 and TRBJ1-1; 11 nucleotides line up with TRBD1. J lost 5 bases, V lost 0 bases, and 8 bases had no gene match. The CDR3 totals 17 residues. Germline values: CDR1 MNHEY, CDR2 SMNVEV (reference sequence). The CDR3 bases are TGTGCCAGCAGTTTATCCGGGACAGGGGGACCAATTACTGAAGCTTTCTTT. The encoded protein is CASSLSGTGGPITEAFF.